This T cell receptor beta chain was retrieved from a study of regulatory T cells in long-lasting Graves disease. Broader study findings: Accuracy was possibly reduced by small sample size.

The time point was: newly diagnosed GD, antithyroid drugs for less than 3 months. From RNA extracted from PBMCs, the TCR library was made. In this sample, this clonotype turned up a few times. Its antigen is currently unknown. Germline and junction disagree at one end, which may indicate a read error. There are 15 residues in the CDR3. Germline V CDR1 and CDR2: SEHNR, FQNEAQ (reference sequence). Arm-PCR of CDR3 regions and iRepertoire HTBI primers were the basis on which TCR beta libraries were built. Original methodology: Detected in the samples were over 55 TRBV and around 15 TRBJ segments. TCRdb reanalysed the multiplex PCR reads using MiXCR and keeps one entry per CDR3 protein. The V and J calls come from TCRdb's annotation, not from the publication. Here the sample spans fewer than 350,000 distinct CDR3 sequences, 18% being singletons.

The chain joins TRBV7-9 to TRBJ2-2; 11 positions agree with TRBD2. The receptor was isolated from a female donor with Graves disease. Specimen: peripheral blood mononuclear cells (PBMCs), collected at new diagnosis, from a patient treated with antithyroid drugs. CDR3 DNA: TGTGCCAGCAGCAAAACTAGCGGGAGTGGCGGGGAGTTGTTTTTT. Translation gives CASSKTSGSGGELFF.